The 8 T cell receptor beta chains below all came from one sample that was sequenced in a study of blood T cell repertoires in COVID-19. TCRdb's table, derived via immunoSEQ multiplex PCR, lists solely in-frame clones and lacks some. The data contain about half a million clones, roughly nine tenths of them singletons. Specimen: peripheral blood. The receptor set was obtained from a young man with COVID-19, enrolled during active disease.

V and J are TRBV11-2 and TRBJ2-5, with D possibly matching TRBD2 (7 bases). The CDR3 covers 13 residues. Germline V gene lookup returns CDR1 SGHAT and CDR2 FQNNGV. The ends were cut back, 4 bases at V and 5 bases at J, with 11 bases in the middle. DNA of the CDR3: TGTGCCAGCAGCTGGGGGGGGGCTGAGACCCAGTACTTC. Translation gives CASSWGGAETQYF.

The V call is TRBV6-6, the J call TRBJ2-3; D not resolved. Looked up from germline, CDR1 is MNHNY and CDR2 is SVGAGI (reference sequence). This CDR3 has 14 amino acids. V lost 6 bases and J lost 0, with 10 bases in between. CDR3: CASRYASSTDTQYF. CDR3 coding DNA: TGTGCCAGCAGATACGCGTCTAGCACAGATACGCAGTATTTT.

The CDR3 spells CASSSQGPGLNYEQYF. The CDR3 nucleotides are TGTGCCAGCAGCTCCCAAGGACCTGGACTAAACTACGAGCAGTACTTC. The chain uses TRBV14 and TRBJ2-7; possible D gene TRBD2, 6 bases. The length of the CDR3 is 16 residues. Per the germline V gene, CDR1 is SGHDN and CDR2 is FVKESK. The ends were cut back, 5 bases at V and 3 bases at J, with 20 bases in the middle.

The CDR3 loop reads CASTSRLAGSYNEQFF. As DNA, the CDR3 is TGTGCCAGCACCTCCCGACTAGCGGGATCCTACAATGAGCAGTTCTTC. This rearrangement joins TRBV11-2 to TRBJ2-1, with 11 bases identical to TRBD2. CDR3 length: 16 amino acids. With V trimmed by 7 bases and J by 1 base, 6 bases remained unmatched. Germline CDR1 SGHAT, CDR2 FQNNGV.

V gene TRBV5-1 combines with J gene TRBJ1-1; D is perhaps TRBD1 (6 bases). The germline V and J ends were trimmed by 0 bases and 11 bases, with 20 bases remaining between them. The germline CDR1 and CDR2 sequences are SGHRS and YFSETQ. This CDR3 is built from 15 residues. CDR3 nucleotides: TGCGCCAGCAGCTTGGCCGGTGGGCAGGGGTCTACGGCTTTCTTT. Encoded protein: CASSLAGGQGSTAFF.

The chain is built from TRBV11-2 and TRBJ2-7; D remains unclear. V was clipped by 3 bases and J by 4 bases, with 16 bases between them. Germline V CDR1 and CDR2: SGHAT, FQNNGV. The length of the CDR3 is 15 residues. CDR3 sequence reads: CASSFAILEGYEQYF. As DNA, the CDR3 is TGTGCCAGCAGCTTTGCCATCCTAGAAGGATACGAGCAGTACTTC.

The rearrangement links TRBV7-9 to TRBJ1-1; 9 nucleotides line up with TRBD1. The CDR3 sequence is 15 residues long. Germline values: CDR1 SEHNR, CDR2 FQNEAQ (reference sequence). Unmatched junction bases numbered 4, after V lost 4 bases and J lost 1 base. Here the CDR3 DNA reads TGTGCCAGCAGCTCCGGGACAGGGCAGAACACTGAAGCTTTCTTT. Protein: CASSSGTGQNTEAFF.

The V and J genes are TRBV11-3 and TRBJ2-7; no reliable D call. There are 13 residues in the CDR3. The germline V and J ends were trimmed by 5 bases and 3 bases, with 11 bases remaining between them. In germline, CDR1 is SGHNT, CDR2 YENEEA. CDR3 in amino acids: CASSQTEHYEQYF. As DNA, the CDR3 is TGTGCCAGCAGCCAAACAGAACACTACGAGCAGTACTTC.